Reported below is one TCR beta chain. This sample is part of a study of OX40 agonist ivuxolimab in advanced cancers. Trimming took off 5 bases at V and 0 bases at J, with 14 bases between the two ends. Germline V gene sequence: CDR1 SGHTA, CDR2 FQGTGA. CDR3 length: 16 amino acids. The table came from immunoSEQ multiplex PCR; TCRdb's copy has only in-frame clones and leaves some out. The data show 99,000 or so clones, around 96% seen once. This sequence originates from an adult with an advanced solid tumor such as melanoma, head and neck, liver or kidney cancer. Sequences were derived from CD4+ or CD8+ T cells sorted from blood, sampled in a trial of the OX40 agonist ivuxolimab. J is TRBJ1-5 and V is TRBV7-3; D is ambiguous. CDR3 coding DNA: TGTGCCAGCAGCCTTCTGCTGGGAGATAGCAATCAGCCCCAGCATTTT. It specifies CASSLLLGDSNQPQHF.